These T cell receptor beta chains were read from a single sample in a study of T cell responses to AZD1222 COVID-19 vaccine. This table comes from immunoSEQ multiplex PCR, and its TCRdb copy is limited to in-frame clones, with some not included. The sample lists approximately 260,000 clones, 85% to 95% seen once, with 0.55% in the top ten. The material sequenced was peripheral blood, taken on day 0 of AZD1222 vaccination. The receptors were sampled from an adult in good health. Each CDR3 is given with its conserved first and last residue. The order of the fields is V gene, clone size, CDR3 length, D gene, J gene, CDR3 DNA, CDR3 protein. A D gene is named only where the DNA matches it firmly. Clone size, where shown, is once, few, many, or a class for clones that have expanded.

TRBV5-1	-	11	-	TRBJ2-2	TGCGCCAGCAGCATATCCGGGGAGCTGTTTTTT	CASSISGELFF
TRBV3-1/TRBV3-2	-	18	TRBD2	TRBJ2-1	TGTGCCAGCAGCCAAGAGGGACTAGCGGGGGGTATTAGCAATGAGCAGTTCTTC	CASSQEGLAGGISNEQFF
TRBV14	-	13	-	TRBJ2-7	TGTGCCAGCAGCTATATCGACAGCTACGAGCAGTACTTC	CASSYIDSYEQYF
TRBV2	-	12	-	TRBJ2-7	TGTGCCAGCTCAGGGGTTCGATACGAGCAGTACTTC	CASSGVRYEQYF
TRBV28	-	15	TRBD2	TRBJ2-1	TGTGCCAGCAGCATACTAGCGGGGCCCTACAATGAGCAGTTCTTC	CASSILAGPYNEQFF
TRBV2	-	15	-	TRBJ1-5	TGTGCCAGCAGTGAAGGACACTATAGCAATCAGCCCCAGCATTTT	CASSEGHYSNQPQHF
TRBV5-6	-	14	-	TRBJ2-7	TGTGCCAGCAGCTTGGGCTCAGCCTCCTACGAGCAGTACTTC	CASSLGSASYEQYF
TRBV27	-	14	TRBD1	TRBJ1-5	TGTGCCAGCAGTTTCGACAGGGGCAATCAGCCCCAGCATTTT	CASSFDRGNQPQHF
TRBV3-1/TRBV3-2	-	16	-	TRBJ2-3	TGTGCCAGCAGCCCCCCTCGGCGTCCAAAGACAGATACGCAGTATTTT	CASSPPRRPKTDTQYF
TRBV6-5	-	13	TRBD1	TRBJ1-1	TGTGCCAGCAGCGAGGGACAGGCTCGGGGGGCTTTCTTT	CASSEGQARGAFF
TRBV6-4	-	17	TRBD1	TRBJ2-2	TGTGCCAGCAGTGACTCGATTCCGGGACAGGACACCGGGGAGCTGTTTTTT	CASSDSIPGQDTGELFF
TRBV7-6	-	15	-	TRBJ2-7	TGTGCCAGCAGCCTCGGGATAGGGGAGAACTACGAGCAGTACTTC	CASSLGIGENYEQYF
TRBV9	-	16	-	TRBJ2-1	TGTGCCAGCAGCGTAGTTCCCACTAGTACCCATAATGAGCAGTTCTTC	CASSVVPTSTHNEQFF
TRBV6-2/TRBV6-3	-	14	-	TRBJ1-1	TGTGCCAGCAGTTACATTGTCAGTGGCACTGAAGCTTTCTTT	CASSYIVSGTEAFF
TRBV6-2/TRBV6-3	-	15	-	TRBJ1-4	TGTGCCAGCAGTTACCATGCCGGGAACGGTGAAAAACTGTTTTTT	CASSYHAGNGEKLFF
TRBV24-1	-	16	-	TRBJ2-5	TGTGCCACCAGTGATGCCGCCCGGGGCCCCCCTGAGACCCAGTACTTC	CATSDAARGPPETQYF
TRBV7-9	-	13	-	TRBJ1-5	TGTGCCAGCAGCTCAGAGATGGATCAGCCCCAGCATTTT	CASSSEMDQPQHF
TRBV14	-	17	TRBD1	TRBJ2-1	TGTGCCAGCAGCCTTCGGACAGGGGCACGCTCCTACAATGAGCAGTTCTTC	CASSLRTGARSYNEQFF
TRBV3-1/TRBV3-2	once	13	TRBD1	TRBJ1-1	TGTGCCAGCACCCGTACAGGGGGCACTGAAGCTTTCTTT	CASTRTGGTEAFF
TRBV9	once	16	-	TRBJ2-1	TGTGCCAGCAGCGTAGCAGCTACCTCCCTACGCAATGAGCAGTTCTTC	CASSVAATSLRNEQFF
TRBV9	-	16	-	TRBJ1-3	TGTGCCAGCAGCGTATTTTTTGGATTCTCTGGAAACACCATATATTTT	CASSVFFGFSGNTIYF
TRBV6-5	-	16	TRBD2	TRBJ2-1	TGTGCCAGCAGTTACCTTAGCGGGAGGAGGTACAATGAGCAGTTCTTC	CASSYLSGRRYNEQFF
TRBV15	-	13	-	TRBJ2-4	TGTGCCACCAGCAGAGAACCCTTGGGCATTCAGTACTTC	CATSREPLGIQYF
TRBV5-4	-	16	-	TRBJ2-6	TGTGCCAGCCGACCATTCGGACGGTCTGGGGCCAACGTCCTGACTTTC	CASRPFGRSGANVLTF
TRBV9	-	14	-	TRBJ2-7	TGTGCCAGCAGCTCGGACCCGGTCCCCAGCGAGCAGTACTTC	CASSSDPVPSEQYF
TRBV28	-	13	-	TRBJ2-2	TGTGCCAGCAGGCGTACAGACACCGGGGAGCTGTTTTTT	CASRRTDTGELFF
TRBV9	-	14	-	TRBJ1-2	TGTGCCAGCAGCCCGGGCCGAAATCCCTATGGCTACACCTTC	CASSPGRNPYGYTF
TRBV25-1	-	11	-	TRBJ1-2	TGTGCCAGCAGAGACAGCTATGGCTACACCTTC	CASRDSYGYTF
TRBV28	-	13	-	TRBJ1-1	TGTGCCAGCACCTTGTGGGTGAACACTGAAGCTTTCTTT	CASTLWVNTEAFF
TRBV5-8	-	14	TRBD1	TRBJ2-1	TGTGCCAGCAACAGACAGGGCTCCTACAATGAGCAGTTCTTC	CASNRQGSYNEQFF
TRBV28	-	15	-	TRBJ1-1	TGTGCCAGCGGCAATTGGGGGAGGGGGAACACTGAAGCTTTCTTT	CASGNWGRGNTEAFF
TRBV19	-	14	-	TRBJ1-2	TGTGCCAGTAGTATGGACCCAGGGTACTATGGCTACACCTTC	CASSMDPGYYGYTF
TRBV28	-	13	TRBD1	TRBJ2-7	TGTGCCACCCGGGGACAGGGTAGAGACGAGCAGTACTTC	CATRGQGRDEQYF
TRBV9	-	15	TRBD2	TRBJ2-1	TGTGCCAGCAGCGTAAGCGGGAGTTCCTACAATGAGCAGTTCTTC	CASSVSGSSYNEQFF
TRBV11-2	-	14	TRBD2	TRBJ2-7	TGTGCCAGCAGCACTCAGCGGGGAGCCTACGAGCAGTACTTC	CASSTQRGAYEQYF
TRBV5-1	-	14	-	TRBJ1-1	TGCGCCAGCAGCTTGGACAGGCTGGACACTGAAGCTTTCTTT	CASSLDRLDTEAFF
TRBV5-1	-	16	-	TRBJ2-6	TGCGCCAGCAGCAAGGGACGGACCTCTGGGGCCAACGTCCTGACTTTC	CASSKGRTSGANVLTF
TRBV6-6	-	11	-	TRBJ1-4	TGTGCCAGCAGGGCCCGGGAAAAACTGTTTTTT	CASRAREKLFF
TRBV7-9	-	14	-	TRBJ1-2	TGTGCCAGCAGCCCGGGACAAGCTGACTATGGCTACACCTTC	CASSPGQADYGYTF
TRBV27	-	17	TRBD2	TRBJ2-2	TGTGCCAGCAGACGGGCTAGCGGGGGATCTGGGACCGGGGAGCTGTTTTTT	CASRRASGGSGTGELFF
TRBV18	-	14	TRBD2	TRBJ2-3	TGTGCCAGCTCACCGACTAGCGGAACAGATACGCAGTATTTT	CASSPTSGTDTQYF
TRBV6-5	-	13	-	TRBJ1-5	TGTGCCAGCAGGTCCGGGTCGTTGGGGCCCCAGCATTTT	CASRSGSLGPQHF
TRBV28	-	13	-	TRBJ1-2	TGTGCCAGCAATTCGGTTATGGGTTTTGGCTACACCTTC	CASNSVMGFGYTF
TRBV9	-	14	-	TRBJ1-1	TGTGCCAGCAGCGTTGCCACTTCCGACACTGAAGCTTTCTTT	CASSVATSDTEAFF
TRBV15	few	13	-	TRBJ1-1	TGTGCCACCAGCACGTCGATGAACACTGAAGCTTTCTTT	CATSTSMNTEAFF
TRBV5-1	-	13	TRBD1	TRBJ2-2	TGCGCCAGCAGGGGACAGGGCGCCGGGGAGCTGTTTTTT	CASRGQGAGELFF
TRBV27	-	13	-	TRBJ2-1	TGTGCCAGCAGTCCGACAGCTTACAATGAGCAGTTCTTC	CASSPTAYNEQFF
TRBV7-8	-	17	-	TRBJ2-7	TGTGCCAGCAGCCGCACCTCGGTTGGGACATCCCTCTACGAGCAGTACTTC	CASSRTSVGTSLYEQYF
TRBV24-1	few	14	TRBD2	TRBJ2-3	TGTGCCACCACTAGCGGGAGTTCACAAGATACGCAGTATTTT	CATTSGSSQDTQYF
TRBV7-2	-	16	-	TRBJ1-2	TGTGCCAGCAGCTTGGGTGCTCGGGGGCCCGTTTATGGCTACACCTTC	CASSLGARGPVYGYTF